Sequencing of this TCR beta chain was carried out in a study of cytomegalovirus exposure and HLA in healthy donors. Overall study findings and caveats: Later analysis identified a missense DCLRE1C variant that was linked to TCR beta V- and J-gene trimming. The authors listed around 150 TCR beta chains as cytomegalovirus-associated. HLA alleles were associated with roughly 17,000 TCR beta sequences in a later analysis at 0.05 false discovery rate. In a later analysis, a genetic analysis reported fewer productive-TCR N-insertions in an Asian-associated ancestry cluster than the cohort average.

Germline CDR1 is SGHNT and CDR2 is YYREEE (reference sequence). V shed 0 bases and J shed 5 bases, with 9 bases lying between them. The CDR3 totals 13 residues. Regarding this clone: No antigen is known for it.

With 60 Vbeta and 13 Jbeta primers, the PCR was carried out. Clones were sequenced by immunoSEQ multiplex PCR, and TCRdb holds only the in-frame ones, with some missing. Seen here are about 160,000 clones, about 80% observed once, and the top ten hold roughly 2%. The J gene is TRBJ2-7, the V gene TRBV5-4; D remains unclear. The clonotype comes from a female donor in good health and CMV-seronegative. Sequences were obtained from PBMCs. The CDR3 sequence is CASSLGGADEQYF. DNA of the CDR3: TGTGCCAGCAGCTTGGGTGGTGCAGACGAGCAGTACTTC.